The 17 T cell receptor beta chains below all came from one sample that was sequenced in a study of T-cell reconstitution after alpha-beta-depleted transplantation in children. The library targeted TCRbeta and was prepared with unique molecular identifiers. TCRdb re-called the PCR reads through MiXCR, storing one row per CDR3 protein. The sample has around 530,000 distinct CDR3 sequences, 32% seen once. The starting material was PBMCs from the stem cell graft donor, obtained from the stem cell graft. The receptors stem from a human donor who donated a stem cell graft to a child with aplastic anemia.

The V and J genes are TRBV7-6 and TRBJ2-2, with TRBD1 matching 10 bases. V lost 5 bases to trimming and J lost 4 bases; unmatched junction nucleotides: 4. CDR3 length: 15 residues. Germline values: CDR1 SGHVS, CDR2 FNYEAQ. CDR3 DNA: TGTGCCAGCAGCCCCCGGACAGGGGGCACCGGGGAGCTGTTTTTT. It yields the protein CASSPRTGGTGELFF.

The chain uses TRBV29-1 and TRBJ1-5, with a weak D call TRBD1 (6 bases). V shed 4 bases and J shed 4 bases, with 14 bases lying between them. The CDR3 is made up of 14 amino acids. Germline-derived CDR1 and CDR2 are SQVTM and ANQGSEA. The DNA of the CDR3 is TGCAGCGTTGGGATGGCAGGGGAAAATCAGCCCCAGCATTTT. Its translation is CSVGMAGENQPQHF.

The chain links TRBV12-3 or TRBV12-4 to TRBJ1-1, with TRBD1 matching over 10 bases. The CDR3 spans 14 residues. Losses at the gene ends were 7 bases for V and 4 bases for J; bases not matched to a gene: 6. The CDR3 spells CASTATGGVTEAFF. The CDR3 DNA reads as TGTGCCAGCACCGCGACAGGGGGCGTCACTGAAGCTTTCTTT.

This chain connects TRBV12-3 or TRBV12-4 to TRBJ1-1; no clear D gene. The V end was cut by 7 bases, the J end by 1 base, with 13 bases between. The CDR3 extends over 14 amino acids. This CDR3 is CASTPSVSNTEAFF. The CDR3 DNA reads TGTGCCAGCACCCCCTCGGTATCGAACACTGAAGCTTTCTTT.

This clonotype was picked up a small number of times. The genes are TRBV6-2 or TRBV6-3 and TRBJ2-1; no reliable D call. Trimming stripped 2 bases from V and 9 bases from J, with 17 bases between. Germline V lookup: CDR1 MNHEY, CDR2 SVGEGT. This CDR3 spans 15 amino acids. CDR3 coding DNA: TGTGCCAGCAGTTACCCGCCCTCCCCTAGGTCTGAGCAGTTCTTC. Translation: CASSYPPSPRSEQFF.

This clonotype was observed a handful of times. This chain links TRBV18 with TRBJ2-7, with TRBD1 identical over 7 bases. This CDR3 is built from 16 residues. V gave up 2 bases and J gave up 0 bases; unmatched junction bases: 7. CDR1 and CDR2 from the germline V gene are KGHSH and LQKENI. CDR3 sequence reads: CASSPGTEASSYEQYF. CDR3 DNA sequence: TGTGCCAGCTCACCAGGGACAGAGGCGAGCTCCTACGAGCAGTACTTC.

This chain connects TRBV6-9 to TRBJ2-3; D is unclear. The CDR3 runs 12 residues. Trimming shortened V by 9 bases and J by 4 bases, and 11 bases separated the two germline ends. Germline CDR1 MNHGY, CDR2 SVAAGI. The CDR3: CARPWAADTQYF. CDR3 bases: TGTGCCAGGCCATGGGCGGCAGATACGCAGTATTTT.

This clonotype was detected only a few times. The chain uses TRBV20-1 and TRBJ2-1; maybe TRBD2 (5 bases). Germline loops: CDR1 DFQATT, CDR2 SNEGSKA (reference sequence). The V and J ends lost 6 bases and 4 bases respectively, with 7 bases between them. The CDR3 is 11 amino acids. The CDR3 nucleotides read TGCAGTGCGGGGAGATACAATGAGCAGTTCTTC. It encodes CSAGRYNEQFF.

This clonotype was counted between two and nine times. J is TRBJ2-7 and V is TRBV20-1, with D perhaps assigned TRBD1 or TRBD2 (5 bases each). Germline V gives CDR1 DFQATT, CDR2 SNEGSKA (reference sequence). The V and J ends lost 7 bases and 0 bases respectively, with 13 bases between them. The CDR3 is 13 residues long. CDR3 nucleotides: TGCAGTGTTAGCGCCAGGGCCTCCTACGAGCAGTACTTC. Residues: CSVSARASYEQYF.

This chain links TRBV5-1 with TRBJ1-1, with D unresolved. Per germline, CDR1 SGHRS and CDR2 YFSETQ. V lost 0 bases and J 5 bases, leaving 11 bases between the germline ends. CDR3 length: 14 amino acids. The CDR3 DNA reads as TGCGCCAGCAGCTTGGCCGACGGGGTAACTGAAGCTTTCTTT. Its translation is CASSLADGVTEAFF.

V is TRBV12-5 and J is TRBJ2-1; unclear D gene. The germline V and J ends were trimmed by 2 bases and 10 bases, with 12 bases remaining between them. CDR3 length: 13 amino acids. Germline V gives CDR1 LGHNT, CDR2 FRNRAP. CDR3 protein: CASGLTALEEQFF. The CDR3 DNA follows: TGTGCTAGTGGTTTGACCGCGCTAGAGGAGCAGTTCTTC.

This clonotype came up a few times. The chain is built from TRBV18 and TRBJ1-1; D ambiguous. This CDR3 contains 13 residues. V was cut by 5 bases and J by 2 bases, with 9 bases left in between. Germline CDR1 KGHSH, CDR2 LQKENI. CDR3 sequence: CASSKDPNTEAFF. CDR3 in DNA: TGTGCCAGCTCAAAAGACCCTAACACTGAAGCTTTCTTT.

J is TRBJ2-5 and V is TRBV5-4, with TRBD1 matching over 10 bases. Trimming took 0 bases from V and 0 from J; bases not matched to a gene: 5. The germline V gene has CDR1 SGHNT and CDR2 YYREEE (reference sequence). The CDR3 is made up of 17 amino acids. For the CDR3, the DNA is TGTGCCAGCAGCTTGGGGGGGGGACAGGGGCACCAAGAGACCCAGTACTTC. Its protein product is CASSLGGGQGHQETQYF.

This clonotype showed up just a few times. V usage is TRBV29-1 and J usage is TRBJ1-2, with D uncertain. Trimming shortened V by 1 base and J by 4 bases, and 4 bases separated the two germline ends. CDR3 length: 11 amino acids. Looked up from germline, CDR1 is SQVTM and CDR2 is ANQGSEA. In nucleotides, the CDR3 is TGCAGCGTTGAAGGGACCTATGGCTACACCTTC. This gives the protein CSVEGTYGYTF.

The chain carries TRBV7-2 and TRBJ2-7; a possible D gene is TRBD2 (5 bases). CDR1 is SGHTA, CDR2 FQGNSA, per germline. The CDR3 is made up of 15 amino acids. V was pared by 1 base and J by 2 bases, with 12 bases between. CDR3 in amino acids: CASSLGLGVAYEQYF. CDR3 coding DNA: TGTGCCAGCAGCTTAGGTCTGGGAGTCGCCTACGAGCAGTACTTC. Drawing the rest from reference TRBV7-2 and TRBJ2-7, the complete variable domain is GAGVSQSPSNKVTEKGKDVELRCDPISGHTALYWYRQSLGQGLEFLIYFQGNSAPDKSGLPSDRFSAERTGGSVSTLTIQRTQQEDSAVYLCASSLGLGVAYEQYFGPGTRLTVT.

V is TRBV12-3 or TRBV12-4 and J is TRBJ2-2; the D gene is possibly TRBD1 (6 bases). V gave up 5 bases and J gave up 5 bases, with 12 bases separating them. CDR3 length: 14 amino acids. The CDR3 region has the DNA TGTGCCAGCAGTCAACTACAGGGTACCGGGGAGCTGTTTTTT. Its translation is CASSQLQGTGELFF.

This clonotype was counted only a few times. CDR3 sequence reads: CASSLGSGIDEQFF. The CDR3 coding sequence is TGCGCCAGCAGCTTGGGGTCAGGTATCGATGAGCAGTTCTTC. The chain combines TRBV5-1 with TRBJ2-1; D uncertain. V was shortened by 0 bases and J by 8 bases, with 12 bases between the two germline ends. CDR3 length: 14 amino acids. CDR1 is SGHRS, CDR2 YFSETQ, per germline.